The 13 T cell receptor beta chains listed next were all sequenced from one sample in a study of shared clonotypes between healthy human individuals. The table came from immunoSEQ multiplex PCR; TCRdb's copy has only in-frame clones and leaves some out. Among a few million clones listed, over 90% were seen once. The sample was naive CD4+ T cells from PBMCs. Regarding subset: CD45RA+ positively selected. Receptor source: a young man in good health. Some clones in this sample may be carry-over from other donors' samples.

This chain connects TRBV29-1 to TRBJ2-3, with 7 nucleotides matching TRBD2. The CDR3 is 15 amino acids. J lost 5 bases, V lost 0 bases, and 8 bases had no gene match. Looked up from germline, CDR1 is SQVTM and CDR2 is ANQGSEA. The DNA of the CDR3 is TGCAGCGTTGAAGATCTTGGCGGGAGTGGAGATACGCAGTATTTT. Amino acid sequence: CSVEDLGGSGDTQYF.

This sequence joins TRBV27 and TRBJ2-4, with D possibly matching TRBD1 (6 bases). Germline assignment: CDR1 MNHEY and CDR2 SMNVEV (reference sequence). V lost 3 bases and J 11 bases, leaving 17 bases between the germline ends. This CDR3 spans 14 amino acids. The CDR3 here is CASSFDRRVGFQYF. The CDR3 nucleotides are TGTGCCAGCAGTTTTGACAGGCGAGTGGGGTTTCAGTACTTC.

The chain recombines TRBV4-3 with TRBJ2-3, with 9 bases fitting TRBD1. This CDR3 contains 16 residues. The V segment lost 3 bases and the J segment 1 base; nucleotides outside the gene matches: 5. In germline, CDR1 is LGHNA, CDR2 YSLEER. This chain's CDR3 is CASSQQWDRGTDTQYF. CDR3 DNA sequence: TGCGCCAGCAGCCAGCAATGGGACAGGGGCACAGATACGCAGTATTTT.

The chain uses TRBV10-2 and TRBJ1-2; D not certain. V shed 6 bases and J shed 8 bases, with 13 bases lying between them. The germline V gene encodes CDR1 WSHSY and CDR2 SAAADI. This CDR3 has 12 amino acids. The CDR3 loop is CASSKVAGGYTF. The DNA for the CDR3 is TGCGCCAGCAGCAAGGTAGCAGGAGGCTACACCTTC.

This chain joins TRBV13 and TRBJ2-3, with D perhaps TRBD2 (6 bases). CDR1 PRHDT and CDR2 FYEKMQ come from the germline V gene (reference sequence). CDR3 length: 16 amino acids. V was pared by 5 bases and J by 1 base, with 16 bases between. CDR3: CASSNLGLRGTDTQYF. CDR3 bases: TGTGCCAGCAGCAACTTGGGACTGCGGGGCACAGATACGCAGTATTTT.

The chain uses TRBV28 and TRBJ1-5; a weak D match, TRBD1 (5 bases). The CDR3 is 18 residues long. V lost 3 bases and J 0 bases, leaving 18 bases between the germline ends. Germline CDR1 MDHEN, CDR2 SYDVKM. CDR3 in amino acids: CASSFRLGRFVSNQPQHF. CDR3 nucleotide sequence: TGTGCCAGCAGTTTCCGGTTGGGGCGGTTCGTTAGCAATCAGCCCCAGCATTTT.

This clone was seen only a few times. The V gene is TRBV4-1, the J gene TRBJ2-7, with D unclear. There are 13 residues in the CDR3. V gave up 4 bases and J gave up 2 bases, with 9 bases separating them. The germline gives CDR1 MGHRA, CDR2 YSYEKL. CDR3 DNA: TGCGCCAGCAGCCTCGCCCCGACCTACGAGCAGTACTTC. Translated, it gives CASSLAPTYEQYF.

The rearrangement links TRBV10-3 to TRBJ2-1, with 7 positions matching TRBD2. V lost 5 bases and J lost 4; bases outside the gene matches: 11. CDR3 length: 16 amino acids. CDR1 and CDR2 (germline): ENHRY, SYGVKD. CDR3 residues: CAISSLVAGEYNEQFF. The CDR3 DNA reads TGTGCCATCAGTTCCCTCGTAGCGGGTGAATACAATGAGCAGTTCTTC.

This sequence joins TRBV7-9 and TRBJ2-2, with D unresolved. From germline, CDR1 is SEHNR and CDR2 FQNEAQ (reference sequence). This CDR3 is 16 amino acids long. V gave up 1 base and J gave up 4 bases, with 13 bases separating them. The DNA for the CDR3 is TGTGCCAGCAGCTTAGTTTCTAACCTACCCACCGGGGAGCTGTTTTTT. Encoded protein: CASSLVSNLPTGELFF. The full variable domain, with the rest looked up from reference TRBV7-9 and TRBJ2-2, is DTGVSQNPRHKITKRGQNVTFRCDPISEHNRLYWYRQTLGQGPEFLTYFQNEAQLEKSRLLSDRFSAERPKGSFSTLEIQRTEQGDSAMYLCASSLVSNLPTGELFFGEGSRLTVL.

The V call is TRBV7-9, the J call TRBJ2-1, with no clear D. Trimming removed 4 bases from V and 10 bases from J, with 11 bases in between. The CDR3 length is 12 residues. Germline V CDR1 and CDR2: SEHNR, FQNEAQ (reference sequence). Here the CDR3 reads CASSSDGSEQFF. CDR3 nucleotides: TGTGCCAGCAGCTCCGACGGATCCGAGCAGTTCTTC.

CDR3 protein: CASSIRDQCSGANVLTF. The CDR3 nucleotides are TGTGCCAGCAGCATCCGGGACCAATGCTCTGGGGCCAACGTCCTGACTTTC. V and J are TRBV11-3 and TRBJ2-6; the D call may be TRBD1 or TRBD2 (5 bases each). CDR1 is SGHNT, CDR2 YENEEA, per germline. Trimming cost V 5 bases and J 0 bases, with 14 bases left between them. The CDR3 runs 17 residues.

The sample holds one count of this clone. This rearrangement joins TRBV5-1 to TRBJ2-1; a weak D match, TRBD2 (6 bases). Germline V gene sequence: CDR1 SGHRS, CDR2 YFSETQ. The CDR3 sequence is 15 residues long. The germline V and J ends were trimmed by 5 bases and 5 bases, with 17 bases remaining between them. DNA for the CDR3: TGCGCCAGCAGACCTGTGGGGGGATCGCACAATGAGCAGTTCTTC. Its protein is CASRPVGGSHNEQFF.

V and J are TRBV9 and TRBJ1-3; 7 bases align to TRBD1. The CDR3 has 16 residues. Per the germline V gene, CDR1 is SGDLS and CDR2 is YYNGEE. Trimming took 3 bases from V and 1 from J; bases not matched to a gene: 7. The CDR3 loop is CASSGPGQNSGNTIYF. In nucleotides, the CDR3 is TGTGCCAGCAGCGGACCGGGACAGAATTCTGGAAACACCATATATTTT.